This TCR beta chain was documented in a study of T cell responses to AZD1222 COVID-19 vaccine. Study results and caveats: Seropositive at baseline were only 5 to 7 AZD1222 recipients. Reports say nearly half of spike-specific TCRs go after unmutated variant regions.

As regards this clone: No antigen is known for it.

V lost 7 bases and J 5 bases, leaving 21 bases between the germline ends. There are 16 residues in the CDR3. The germline gives CDR1 SGHVS, CDR2 FQNEAQ. Profiling relied on immunoSEQ multiplex PCR, and the TCRdb table lists in-frame clones only, not all of them. The data contain about 190,000 clones, approximately 92% of them singletons. Sample: peripheral blood, taken 28 days after the second dose of the MenACWY control vaccine. J is TRBJ2-1 and V is TRBV7-8; D perhaps matches TRBD2 (7 bases). The source is an adult who received the MenACWY meningococcal vaccine as a control. The CDR3 loop is CASKPMGGGRNNEQFF. CDR3 coding DNA: TGTGCCAGCAAGCCAATGGGAGGGGGGAGGAACAATGAGCAGTTCTTC.